The 6 T cell receptor beta chains below were found in one sample sequenced in a study of blood T cell repertoires in COVID-19. The protocol was immunoSEQ multiplex PCR, while the TCRdb copy is restricted to in-frame clones and leaves out a portion. Among roughly 120,000 clones listed, 60% to 85% were seen once. The specimen was peripheral blood. The receptors derive from a man aged 70-80 years with acute or convalescent COVID-19.

This clone was found once. The genes are TRBV3-1 (or the pseudogene TRBV3-2) and TRBJ2-5, with 7 bases that match TRBD1. The V segment lost 2 bases and the J segment 6 bases; nucleotides outside the gene matches: 21. The germline CDR1 and CDR2 sequences are LGHDT and YNNKEL (reference sequence). The CDR3 contains 19 residues. Here the CDR3 DNA reads TGTGCCAGCAGCCAACTGGCACCCGCTTTACTACAGGGGACGAAGACCCAGTACTTC. It yields the protein CASSQLAPALLQGTKTQYF.

V is TRBV3-1 (or the pseudogene TRBV3-2) and J is TRBJ1-1; TRBD1 aligns across 7 bases. The V gene's germline CDR1 is LGHDT and CDR2 YNNKEL (reference sequence). Trimming removed 3 bases from V and 2 bases from J; junction bases left unmatched: 6. CDR3 length equals 15 residues. The CDR3 loop reads CASSQGRQGNTEAFF. The CDR3, as DNA: TGTGCCAGCAGCCAGGGAAGACAGGGAAACACTGAAGCTTTCTTT.

J is TRBJ1-1 and V is TRBV7-6; 7 bases are a match to TRBD1. Looked up from germline, CDR1 is SGHVS and CDR2 is FNYEAQ. CDR3 length equals 16 residues. J was trimmed by 1 base and V by 1 base; bases with no gene match: 6. For the CDR3, the DNA is TGTGCCAGCAGCTTAGGGGCCCGGACAGGGAACACTGAAGCTTTCTTT. Its protein product is CASSLGARTGNTEAFF. Looking up the rest from reference TRBV7-6 and TRBJ1-1 gives the full variable domain: GAGVSQSPRYKVTKRGQDVALRCDPISGHVSLYWYRQALGQGPEFLTYFNYEAQQDKSGLPNDRFSAERPEGSISTLTIQRTEQRDSAMYRCASSLGARTGNTEAFFGQGTRLTVV.

V gene TRBV7-8 combines with J gene TRBJ1-2; D possibly corresponds to TRBD1 (6 bases). CDR3 size: 14 residues. V gave up 3 bases and J gave up 4 bases, with 12 bases separating them. Per the germline V gene, CDR1 is SGHVS and CDR2 is FQNEAQ. The CDR3 sequence is CASSLYRVGYGYTF. Written as DNA, the CDR3 is TGTGCCAGCAGCTTGTACAGGGTTGGCTATGGCTACACCTTC. The whole variable domain, filled in from reference TRBV7-8 and TRBJ1-2, reads GAGVSQSPRYKVAKRGQDVALRCDPISGHVSLFWYQQALGQGPEFLTYFQNEAQLDKSGLPSDRFFAERPEGSVSTLKIQRTQQEDSAVYLCASSLYRVGYGYTFGSGTRLTVV.

This chain connects TRBV28 to TRBJ1-2, with D possibly TRBD1 on 6 matching bases. The CDR3 runs to 12 residues. Deletions cut 3 bases from V and 5 bases from J, with 7 bases between. Germline-derived CDR1 and CDR2 are MDHEN and SYDVKM. In nucleotides, the CDR3 is TGTGCCAGCAGTTTGACAGGTTATGGCTACACCTTC. Translation gives CASSLTGYGYTF.

The V call is TRBV7-8, the J call TRBJ2-5; D may be TRBD1 (6 bases). Trimming stripped 6 bases from V and 2 bases from J, with 16 bases between. Germline V CDR1 and CDR2: SGHVS, FQNEAQ. The CDR3 is 15 residues long. Written as DNA, the CDR3 is TGTGCCAGCAGTTCTTTCGGACAGAATCAAGAGACCCAGTACTTC. Amino acid sequence: CASSSFGQNQETQYF. Full variable domain (rest looked up from reference TRBV7-8 and TRBJ2-5): GAGVSQSPRYKVAKRGQDVALRCDPISGHVSLFWYQQALGQGPEFLTYFQNEAQLDKSGLPSDRFFAERPEGSVSTLKIQRTQQEDSAVYLCASSSFGQNQETQYFGPGTRLLVL.